This TCR beta chain was sequenced for a study of identifying expanded T cells in peripheral blood. J was trimmed by 4 bases and V by 7 bases; bases with no gene match: 10. CDR1 SNHLY and CDR2 FYNNEI come from the germline V gene. CDR3 length equals 15 residues. The repertoire was sequenced with immunoSEQ multiplex PCR; TCRdb's copy has only in-frame clones and lacks some. The profile shows about 100,000 clones, over 70% of them singletons. This receptor was identified in a person aged 18 to 75 in good health. This sequence joins TRBV2 and TRBJ1-5; 7 bases are a match to TRBD1. Sequencing was done on a sample of blood. The DNA of the CDR3 is TGTGCCAGCAATCCTACGGGACAGCCAAATCAGCCCCAGCATTTT. Its translation: CASNPTGQPNQPQHF.